The 27 T cell receptor beta chains given below trace back to one sample, sequenced in a study of shared T cell receptors in the human thymus. Using immunoSEQ multiplex PCR, the repertoire was profiled, and TCRdb retains in-frame clones only, with some absent. The sample includes approximately 760,000 clones, 80% to 90% of them seen just once. The sample was also reused in another study, on human thymus T cells.

Material: thymocytes. Receptors originate from a girl in the first two years of life with a congenital heart defect.

The chain carries TRBV28 and TRBJ1-3; weak D call: TRBD1 (6 bases). The CDR3 covers 15 residues. Looked up from germline, CDR1 is MDHEN and CDR2 is SYDVKM. Trimming removed 6 bases at V and 3 bases at J, with 15 bases between. The CDR3 DNA follows: TGTGCCAGCAGCCAGACAGGCGCTCATGGAAACACCATATATTTT. This sequence encodes CASSQTGAHGNTIYF.

Written as DNA, the CDR3 is TGTGCCAGCAGCCGGGGACTAGCGGGGATACAAGAGACCCAGTACTTC. Encoded protein: CASSRGLAGIQETQYF. V gene TRBV7-9 combines with J gene TRBJ2-5, with 13 bases aligning to TRBD2. Germline V gene lookup returns CDR1 SEHNR and CDR2 FQNEAQ (reference sequence). CDR3 length: 16 residues. The ends lost 5 bases at V and 2 bases at J; junction bases unmatched: 5.

V gene TRBV2 combines with J gene TRBJ2-3; the D gene is possibly TRBD1 (6 bases). The CDR3 consists of 16 residues. Germline CDR1 is SNHLY and CDR2 is FYNNEI. The germline V and J ends were trimmed by 3 bases and 1 base, with 14 bases remaining between them. The CDR3 DNA follows: TGTGCCAGCAGTGACAACAGGGAAGGGGGCACAGATACGCAGTATTTT. This translates into CASSDNREGGTDTQYF.

The CDR3 is CASRLSAQPQHF. CDR3 nucleotide sequence: TGTGCCAGCAGGCTCAGTGCTCAGCCCCAGCATTTT. The J gene is TRBJ1-5, the V gene TRBV6-6, with D hard to call. V gave up 6 bases and J gave up 6 bases, with 9 bases separating them. The CDR3 length is 12 residues. Germline assignment: CDR1 MNHNY and CDR2 SVGAGI (reference sequence).

J is TRBJ1-1 and V is TRBV6-1, with D perhaps matching TRBD1 (5 bases). The germline V gene has CDR1 MNHNS and CDR2 SASEGT. V was clipped by 0 bases and J by 1 base, with 12 bases between them. This CDR3 region has 16 residues. CDR3 bases: TGTGCCAGCAGTGAAGCCTCGGCTCAGGGGAACACTGAAGCTTTCTTT. Translating gives CASSEASAQGNTEAFF.

The chain couples TRBV6-6 to TRBJ2-1; 10 bases map to TRBD2. The CDR3 runs 15 residues. Germline CDR1 is MNHNY and CDR2 is SVGAGI (reference sequence). V was clipped by 7 bases and J by 7 bases; unmatched bases: 10. This CDR3 is CASNKRGGLSNEQFF. The CDR3 coding sequence is TGTGCCAGCAATAAGCGGGGGGGCTTATCGAATGAGCAGTTCTTC.

The gene calls are TRBV4-1 and TRBJ1-2; D remains unclear. Germline-derived CDR1 and CDR2 are MGHRA and YSYEKL. CDR3 length: 17 residues. Deletions cut 0 bases from V and 0 bases from J, with 14 bases between. The CDR3 nucleotides are TGCGCCAGCAGCCAAGAGAGGGTAAACTTTCCTAACTATGGCTACACCTTC. Translation gives CASSQERVNFPNYGYTF.

The chain combines TRBV5-4 with TRBJ1-2, with 9 bases that match TRBD1. The germline V gene encodes CDR1 SGHNT and CDR2 YYREEE (reference sequence). V lost 2 bases, J lost 4 bases, and 3 bases stayed unmatched. The CDR3 totals 14 residues. The CDR3 loop is CASSLPGQGYGYTF. The CDR3 bases are TGTGCCAGCAGCTTACCGGGACAGGGCTATGGCTACACCTTC.

The count of this clone is one. This sequence joins TRBV5-1 and TRBJ2-7; TRBD1 matches 7 bases. Germline V gene data show CDR1 as SGHRS and CDR2 as YFSETQ. Unmatched junction bases numbered 11, after V lost 2 bases and J lost 3 bases. The CDR3 spans 16 residues. This chain's CDR3 is CASSFFFQRGHYEQYF. As DNA, the CDR3 is TGCGCCAGCAGCTTCTTCTTTCAAAGGGGGCACTACGAGCAGTACTTC. The full variable domain, with the rest looked up from reference TRBV5-1 and TRBJ2-7, is KAGVTQTPRYLIKTRGQQVTLSCSPISGHRSVSWYQQTPGQGLQFLFEYFSETQRNKGNFPGRFSGRQFSNSRSEMNVSTLELGDSALYLCASSFFFQRGHYEQYFGPGTRLTVT.

The chain combines TRBV25-1 with TRBJ1-3, with 7 bases matching TRBD1. There are 17 residues in the CDR3. The germline gives CDR1 MGHDK, CDR2 SYGVNS. Trimming removed 4 bases from V and 0 bases from J; junction bases left unmatched: 9. The CDR3 coding sequence is TGTGCCAGCAGTGGCCTGACGACAGGGAGCTCTGGAAACACCATATATTTT. Residues: CASSGLTTGSSGNTIYF.

This clone was counted a few times. The chain carries TRBV27 and TRBJ2-1; D remains unclear. Per germline, CDR1 MNHEY and CDR2 SMNVEV (reference sequence). There are 14 residues in the CDR3. V dropped 3 bases and J dropped 0 bases, with 6 bases sitting between them. DNA of the CDR3: TGTGCCAGCAGTTTGTCCAACTCCTACAATGAGCAGTTCTTC. This sequence encodes CASSLSNSYNEQFF.

This chain uses TRBV7-2 with TRBJ2-3; TRBD2 matches 8 bases. Trimming took 6 bases from V and 5 from J; bases not matched to a gene: 13. This CDR3 contains 16 residues. From germline, CDR1 is SGHTA and CDR2 FQGNSA. The CDR3 protein is CASSNNSGADQDTQYF. DNA of the CDR3: TGTGCCAGCAGTAATAATAGCGGGGCGGATCAAGATACGCAGTATTTT.

The chain joins TRBV11-1 to TRBJ2-7; perhaps TRBD1 as D (5 bases). Looked up from germline, CDR1 is SGHAT and CDR2 is FQDESV (reference sequence). The CDR3 is made up of 13 amino acids. V shed 4 bases and J shed 12 bases, with 19 bases lying between them. CDR3 bases: TGTGCCAGCAGCTACGGGCAGGGAAACAGTCGGTACTTC. Residues: CASSYGQGNSRYF.

The V call is TRBV4-1, the J call TRBJ2-7; 7 bases line up with TRBD1. This CDR3 is 15 amino acids long. Germline V gene data show CDR1 as MGHRA and CDR2 as YSYEKL. The ends lost 3 bases at V and 4 bases at J; junction bases unmatched: 9. The CDR3 loop reads CASSHGGGRGYEQYF. The DNA of the CDR3 is TGCGCCAGCAGCCACGGAGGCGGCAGGGGGTACGAGCAGTACTTC.

In its sample, this clone was seen once. This sequence joins TRBV29-1 and TRBJ1-6; D call uncertain. The length of the CDR3 is 18 residues. Between the trimmed V and J ends, which lost 0 bases and 0 bases, there was a span of 15 bases. Germline V gene sequence: CDR1 SQVTM, CDR2 ANQGSEA. In DNA, the CDR3 is TGCAGCGTTGAAGATCTTCCAGAGGGTAGCTCCTATAATTCACCCCTCCACTTT. Its translation is CSVEDLPEGSSYNSPLHF.

The J gene is TRBJ2-2, the V gene TRBV1; no check of the table's D call, TRBD1, against the DNA was made. TRBV1 represents a pseudogene. The CDR3 sequence is 13 residues long. CDR3 residues: CTSTMTGTGELFF. The CDR3 DNA reads TGCACCAGCACCATGACAGGGACCGGGGAGCTGTTTTTT.

The genes are TRBV25-1 and TRBJ2-7; D is perhaps TRBD2 (5 bases). Trimming cost V 3 bases and J 2 bases, with 11 bases left between them. The CDR3 contains 14 residues. Per germline, CDR1 MGHDK and CDR2 SYGVNS. The CDR3 coding sequence is TGTGCCAGCAGTGAGCGGGTCCAAACCTACGAGCAGTACTTC. This encodes CASSERVQTYEQYF.

The chain recombines TRBV12-1 with TRBJ1-4; the table gives TRBD1 as D, unverified against the DNA. TRBV12-1 is described as a pseudogene. CDR3 size: 16 residues. The DNA of the CDR3 is TGTGCCAGCAGCTTTGGGGGGCCCAGGGGGCGCGAAAAACTGTTTTTT. Translation: CASSFGGPRGREKLFF.

The chain carries TRBV21-1 and TRBJ1-1. TRBV21-1 is annotated as a pseudogene. This CDR3 has 14 residues. Written as DNA, the CDR3 is TGTGCCAGCAGCAACTTTGGGGGGTGCACTGAAGCTTTCTTT. This encodes CASSNFGGCTEAFF.

J is TRBJ1-1 and V is TRBV6-5; 9 bases agree with TRBD1. Trimming removed 4 bases from V and 3 bases from J; junction bases left unmatched: 9. The CDR3 has 16 amino acids. The germline V gene encodes CDR1 MNHEY and CDR2 SVGAGI. CDR3 nucleotide sequence: TGTGCCAGCAGTTCGACAGGGGGTGGTAGGTACACTGAAGCTTTCTTT. Translating it yields CASSSTGGGRYTEAFF.

Here the CDR3 DNA reads TGCGCCAGCAGCCTCCGGGACAGGGATAACAATGAGCAGTTCTTC. Amino acid sequence: CASSLRDRDNNEQFF. The chain couples TRBV5-1 to TRBJ2-1; TRBD1 matches at 9 bases. Germline values: CDR1 SGHRS, CDR2 YFSETQ. V lost 4 bases and J lost 5; bases outside the gene matches: 7. The CDR3 consists of 15 residues. The full variable domain, its missing parts supplied by reference TRBV5-1 and TRBJ2-1, is KAGVTQTPRYLIKTRGQQVTLSCSPISGHRSVSWYQQTPGQGLQFLFEYFSETQRNKGNFPGRFSGRQFSNSRSEMNVSTLELGDSALYLCASSLRDRDNNEQFFGPGTRLTVL.

This clone showed up just a few times. This chain joins TRBV5-6 and TRBJ2-1, with D hard to call. V lost 3 bases to trimming and J lost 1 base, with 8 bases between them. This CDR3 is built from 14 residues. Looked up from germline, CDR1 is SGHDT and CDR2 is YYEEEE. The CDR3 sequence is CASSSQVSYNEQFF. The CDR3, as DNA: TGTGCCAGCAGCTCCCAGGTTTCCTACAATGAGCAGTTCTTC.

The chain uses TRBV5-1 and TRBJ1-5; D might be TRBD1 (5 bases). The germline V gene encodes CDR1 SGHRS and CDR2 YFSETQ. V was cut by 0 bases and J by 4 bases, with 8 bases left in between. The CDR3 has 14 residues. The CDR3 spells CASSLGAGNQPQHF. For the CDR3, the DNA is TGCGCCAGCAGCTTGGGGGCAGGGAATCAGCCCCAGCATTTT.

The gene calls are TRBV7-2 and TRBJ2-3; 7 bases agree with TRBD2. This CDR3 contains 17 residues. J lost 3 bases, V lost 1 base, and 10 bases had no gene match. The germline gives CDR1 SGHTA, CDR2 FQGNSA. The CDR3 sequence is CASSLVGLRGETDTQYF. The DNA for the CDR3 is TGTGCCAGCAGCTTAGTGGGACTCCGGGGGGAGACAGATACGCAGTATTTT.

In its sample, this clone was seen once. The gene calls are TRBV29-1 and TRBJ1-2, with D possibly TRBD1 on 5 matching bases. CDR3 length equals 14 residues. CDR1 is SQVTM and CDR2 is ANQGSEA in the germline V gene. Between the trimmed V and J ends, which lost 6 bases and 4 bases, there was a span of 18 bases. CDR3 DNA: TGCAGCGTCCTGCCGACAGCTAACTCCTATGGCTACACCTTC. Translation gives CSVLPTANSYGYTF.

This clone came up a few times. The gene calls are TRBV2 and TRBJ2-2; 8 positions agree with TRBD1. Looked up from germline, CDR1 is SNHLY and CDR2 is FYNNEI. The V gene end was trimmed by 2 bases and the J gene end by 7 bases; junction bases not matched to a gene: 9. The CDR3 loop spans 16 amino acids. CDR3 DNA sequence: TGTGCCAGCAGTGAATTGGTCAGGGGGCGAAACGGGGAGCTGTTTTTT. This sequence encodes CASSELVRGRNGELFF.

As DNA, the CDR3 is TGCGCCAGCAGCTTAAACGGGGGGGGCGCCGCCCGAACCGGGGAGCTGTTTTTT. This codes for CASSLNGGGAARTGELFF. The chain employs TRBV5-1 and TRBJ2-2, with 8 bases that match TRBD2. After removal of 2 bases from V and 5 bases from J, the junction contained 14 bases not matched to a gene. CDR1 is SGHRS, CDR2 YFSETQ, per germline. The CDR3 consists of 18 residues.